What follows are 16 T cell receptor beta chains derived from one specimen sequenced in a study of OX40 agonist ivuxolimab in advanced cancers. The repertoire was sequenced with immunoSEQ multiplex PCR; TCRdb's copy has only in-frame clones and lacks some. The profile covers 80,000 to 95,000 clones, with about 80% appearing a single time and roughly 1.7% taken by the ten largest. Sequencing was performed on CD4+ or CD8+ T cells sorted from blood, taken in a trial of the OX40 agonist ivuxolimab. The source is an adult with an advanced solid tumor such as melanoma, head and neck, liver or kidney cancer.

A few counts support this clone. V and J are TRBV20-1 and TRBJ1-1; D is unclear. Germline-derived CDR1 and CDR2 are DFQATT and SNEGSKA (reference sequence). The length of the CDR3 is 11 residues. CDR3 region: CSAVYSTEAFF. The DNA for the CDR3 is TGCAGCGCGGTTTATAGCACTGAAGCTTTCTTT.

V usage is TRBV27 and J usage is TRBJ2-3; possible D gene TRBD2, 5 bases. Trimming shortened V by 8 bases and J by 3 bases, and 12 bases separated the two germline ends. Per germline, CDR1 MNHEY and CDR2 SMNVEV (reference sequence). This CDR3 comprises 13 residues. The CDR3 bases are TGTGCCAGCCGCGGGCTGGGAACAGATACGCAGTATTTT. It is translated as CASRGLGTDTQYF.

The rearrangement uses TRBV5-1 and TRBJ1-1; D call uncertain. Germline lookup yields CDR1 SGHRS and CDR2 YFSETQ. Trimming cost V 4 bases and J 4 bases, with 17 bases left between them. The CDR3 has 15 residues. CDR3 sequence: CASSGLGLRATEAFF. The CDR3 bases are TGCGCCAGCAGCGGTCTGGGATTGAGGGCCACTGAAGCTTTCTTT.

This clone was recorded once. The chain couples TRBV28 to TRBJ2-5; D perhaps matches TRBD2 (6 bases). V was pared by 3 bases and J by 4 bases, with 12 bases between. The CDR3 has 14 amino acids. Germline V gene lookup returns CDR1 MDHEN and CDR2 SYDVKM. The CDR3 protein is CASSFRSGGETQYF. DNA for the CDR3: TGTGCCAGCAGTTTTCGATCCGGGGGAGAGACCCAGTACTTC.

This clone was counted once. The chain carries TRBV14 and TRBJ1-5; no definite D call. The CDR3 has 13 amino acids. Trimming took 3 bases from V and 0 from J, leaving 3 bases between them. Germline CDR1 reads SGHDN; CDR2 reads FVKESK. CDR3 region: CASSQGSNQPQHF. The CDR3 nucleotides are TGTGCCAGCAGCCAGGGTAGCAATCAGCCCCAGCATTTT.

The genes are TRBV2 and TRBJ2-7; the match to TRBD2 covers 11 bases. Trimming removed 6 bases from V and 3 bases from J; junction bases left unmatched: 4. From germline, CDR1 is SNHLY and CDR2 FYNNEI. CDR3 length: 14 residues. The CDR3 is CASSGSGGVYEQYF. The CDR3 DNA reads TGTGCCAGCAGCGGTAGCGGGGGGGTCTACGAGCAGTACTTC.

The chain recombines TRBV7-8 with TRBJ2-5, with 9 bases that match TRBD2. CDR1 SGHVS and CDR2 FQNEAQ come from the germline V gene. This CDR3 has 17 residues. With V trimmed by 7 bases and J by 4 bases, 16 bases remained unmatched. CDR3 nucleotides: TGTGCCAGCACCCCAGGGACTTTGCGGGGGGGCCGAGAGACCCAGTACTTC. Its protein product is CASTPGTLRGGRETQYF.

A single count supports this clone. V is TRBV27 and J is TRBJ2-3; 12 nucleotides match TRBD2. This CDR3 region has 16 residues. CDR1 is MNHEY and CDR2 is SMNVEV in the germline V gene (reference sequence). V dropped 2 bases and J dropped 9; count of bases not matched to a gene: 9. This chain's CDR3 is CASSLGLAGTGGTQYF. For the CDR3, the DNA is TGTGCCAGCAGTTTAGGACTAGCGGGGACCGGGGGGACGCAGTATTTT.

The chain has TRBV19 and TRBJ1-3, with D perhaps TRBD1 (5 bases). V was trimmed by 3 bases and J by 2 bases, leaving 11 bases between them. CDR3 length equals 15 residues. CDR1 is LNHDA, CDR2 SQIVND, per germline (reference sequence). CDR3 nucleotide sequence: TGTGCCAGTAGTATCGGAGCAGGGCCTGGAAACACCATATATTTT. This translates into CASSIGAGPGNTIYF.

V and J are TRBV19 and TRBJ2-7; either TRBD1 or TRBD2 may supply D (5 bases each). The V gene's germline CDR1 is LNHDA and CDR2 SQIVND (reference sequence). The V gene lost 5 bases and the J gene lost 6 bases, with 20 bases spanning the gap. The CDR3 covers 15 residues. CDR3 DNA: TGTGCCAGTAGTCCCGCTCTCCCGGGACGGGGCGAGCAGTACTTC. The encoded protein is CASSPALPGRGEQYF.

The CDR3 region is CASSARFNPRFNTEAFF. The CDR3 DNA follows: TGTGCCAGCAGTGCCCGGTTTAATCCCCGTTTTAACACTGAAGCTTTCTTT. The genes are TRBV27 and TRBJ1-1; D uncertain. Germline V gene data show CDR1 as MNHEY and CDR2 as SMNVEV (reference sequence). The V end was cut by 5 bases, the J end by 2 bases, with 21 bases between. This CDR3 comprises 17 residues.

The V and J genes are TRBV15 and TRBJ1-4; D is undetermined. The CDR3 totals 12 residues. V was cut by 0 bases and J by 6 bases, with 2 bases left in between. Germline V gene sequence: CDR1 LNHNV, CDR2 YYDKDF (reference sequence). CDR3 residues: CATSRDDEKLFF. The CDR3 DNA sequence: TGTGCCACCAGCAGAGATGATGAAAAACTGTTTTTT.

This rearrangement joins TRBV19 to TRBJ2-3; 8 bases are a match to TRBD2. After removal of 5 bases from V and 2 bases from J, the junction contained 6 bases not matched to a gene. Germline values: CDR1 LNHDA, CDR2 SQIVND (reference sequence). The CDR3 extends over 15 amino acids. Here the CDR3 reads CASSELAESTDTQYF. The CDR3 DNA sequence: TGTGCCAGTAGTGAACTAGCGGAATCCACAGATACGCAGTATTTT.

The rearrangement joins TRBV6-4 to TRBJ2-7; D remains ambiguous. Trimming shortened V by 8 bases and J by 4 bases, and 9 bases separated the two germline ends. Germline V gives CDR1 MRHNA, CDR2 SNTAGT. The CDR3 has 11 residues. CDR3 bases: TGTGCCAGCCTGGTATGGTACGAGCAGTACTTC. Its translation: CASLVWYEQYF.

The CDR3 coding sequence is TGCGCCAGCAGCTTGGGAAGCGCCAGCTCCTACAATGAGCAGTTCTTC. Translation gives CASSLGSASSYNEQFF. The V gene is TRBV5-1, the J gene TRBJ2-1; D call uncertain. V was clipped by 0 bases and J by 0 bases, with 10 bases between them. The CDR3 consists of 16 residues. The V gene's germline CDR1 is SGHRS and CDR2 YFSETQ.

The V call is TRBV4-2, the J call TRBJ1-2; the D gene is possibly TRBD1 (6 bases). Trimming took off 2 bases at V and 3 bases at J, with 10 bases between the two ends. CDR1 is LGHNA, CDR2 YNFKEQ, per germline. CDR3 length: 14 residues. CDR3 sequence: CASSQNREDYGYTF. The CDR3 nucleotides read TGTGCCAGCAGCCAAAACAGGGAGGACTATGGCTACACCTTC.